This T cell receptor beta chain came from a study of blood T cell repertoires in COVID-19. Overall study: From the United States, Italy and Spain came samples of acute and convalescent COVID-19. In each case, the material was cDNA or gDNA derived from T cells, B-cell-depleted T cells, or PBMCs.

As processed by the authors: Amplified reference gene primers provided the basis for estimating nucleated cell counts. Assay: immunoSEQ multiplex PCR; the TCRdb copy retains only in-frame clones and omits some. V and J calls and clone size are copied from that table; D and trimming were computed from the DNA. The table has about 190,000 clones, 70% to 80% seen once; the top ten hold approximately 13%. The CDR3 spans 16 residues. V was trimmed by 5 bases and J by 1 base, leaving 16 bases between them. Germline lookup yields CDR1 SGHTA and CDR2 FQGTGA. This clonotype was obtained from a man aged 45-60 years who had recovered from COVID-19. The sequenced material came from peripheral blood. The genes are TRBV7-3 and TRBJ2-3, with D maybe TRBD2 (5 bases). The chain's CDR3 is CASSNYHGDGTDTQYF. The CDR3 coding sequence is TGTGCCAGCAGCAACTACCACGGGGATGGCACAGATACGCAGTATTTT.